Listed here is a single T cell receptor beta chain. The antigen remains unidentified. Trimming removed 5 bases at V and 3 bases at J, with 8 bases between. The germline CDR1 and CDR2 sequences are LNHNV and YYDKDF (reference sequence). The length of the CDR3 is 13 residues. This entry comes from a study of cytomegalovirus exposure and HLA in healthy donors. Study-wide findings and caveats: Indistinguishable V segments such as TRBV6-2 and TRBV6-3 were excluded. Among TCR beta chains, those listed as cytomegalovirus-associated numbered over 150.

PCR primers comprised 60 Vbeta and 13 Jbeta primers. The table came from immunoSEQ multiplex PCR; TCRdb's copy has only in-frame clones and leaves some out. The table lists 200,000 to 250,000 clones, 60% to 85% of them singletons. The TCR sequence derives from a man aged 40-50 years in good health and CMV-seronegative. Sequences were obtained from PBMCs. The V call is TRBV15, the J call TRBJ1-5; D unresolved. CDR3 nucleotide sequence: TGTGCCACCAGCCGACAAGCCAATCAGCCCCAGCATTTT. It encodes CATSRQANQPQHF.